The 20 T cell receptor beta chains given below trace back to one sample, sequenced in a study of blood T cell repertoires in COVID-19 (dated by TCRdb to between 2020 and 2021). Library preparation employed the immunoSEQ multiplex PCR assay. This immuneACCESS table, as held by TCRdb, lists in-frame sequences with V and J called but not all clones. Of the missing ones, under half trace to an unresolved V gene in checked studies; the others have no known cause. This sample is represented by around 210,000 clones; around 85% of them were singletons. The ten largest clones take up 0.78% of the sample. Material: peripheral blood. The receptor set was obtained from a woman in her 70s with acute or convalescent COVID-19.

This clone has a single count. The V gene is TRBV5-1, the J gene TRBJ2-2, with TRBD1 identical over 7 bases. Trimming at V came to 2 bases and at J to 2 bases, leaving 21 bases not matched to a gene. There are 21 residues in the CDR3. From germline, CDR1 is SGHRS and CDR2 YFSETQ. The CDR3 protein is CASSFQINRIPTGKNTGELFF. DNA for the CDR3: TGCGCCAGCAGCTTTCAAATTAACCGCATACCGACAGGGAAAAACACCGGGGAGCTGTTTTTT.

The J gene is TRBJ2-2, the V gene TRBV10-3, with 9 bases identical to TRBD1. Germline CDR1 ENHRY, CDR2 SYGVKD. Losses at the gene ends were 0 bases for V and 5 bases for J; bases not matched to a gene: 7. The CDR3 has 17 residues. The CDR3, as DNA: TGTGCCATCAGTGAGTCCCCAGGGACAGGGAGAACCGGGGAGCTGTTTTTT. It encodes CAISESPGTGRTGELFF.

The CDR3 reads CASRPGLQNTEAFF. CDR3 coding DNA: TGTGCCAGCAGACCGGGACTACAGAACACTGAAGCTTTCTTT. The rearrangement links TRBV2 to TRBJ1-1; D is possibly TRBD1 (5 bases). The CDR3 is 14 residues long. Germline assignment: CDR1 SNHLY and CDR2 FYNNEI. V was clipped by 6 bases and J by 1 base, with 12 bases between them.

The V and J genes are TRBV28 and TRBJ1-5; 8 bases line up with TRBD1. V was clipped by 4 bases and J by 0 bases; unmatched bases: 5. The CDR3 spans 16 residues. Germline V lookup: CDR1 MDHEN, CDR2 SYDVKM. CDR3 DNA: TGTGCCAGCAGTTCACCGGGACAGGCTAGCAATCAGCCCCAGCATTTT. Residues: CASSSPGQASNQPQHF.

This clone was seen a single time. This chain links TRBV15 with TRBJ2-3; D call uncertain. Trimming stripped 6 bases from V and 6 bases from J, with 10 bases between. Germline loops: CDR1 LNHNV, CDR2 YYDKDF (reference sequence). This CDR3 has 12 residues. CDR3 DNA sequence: TGTGCCACCAGTCTGAGTTTGGATACGCAGTATTTT. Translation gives CATSLSLDTQYF.

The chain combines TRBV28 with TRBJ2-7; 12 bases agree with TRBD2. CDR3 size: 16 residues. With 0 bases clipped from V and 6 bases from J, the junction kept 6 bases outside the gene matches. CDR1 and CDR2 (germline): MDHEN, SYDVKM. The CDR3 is CASSLWALAGGSEQYF. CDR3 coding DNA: TGTGCCAGCAGTTTATGGGCACTAGCGGGAGGAAGCGAGCAGTACTTC.

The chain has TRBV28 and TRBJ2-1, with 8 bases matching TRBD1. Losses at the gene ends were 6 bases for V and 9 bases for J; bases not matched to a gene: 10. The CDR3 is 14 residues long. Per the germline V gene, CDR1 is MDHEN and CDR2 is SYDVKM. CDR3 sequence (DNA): TGTGCCAGCAGAACAGGGGGGAGTAAATTTGAGCAGTTCTTC. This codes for CASRTGGSKFEQFF. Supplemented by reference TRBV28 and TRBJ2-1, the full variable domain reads DVKVTQSSRYLVKRTGEKVFLECVQDMDHENMFWYRQDPGLGLRLIYFSYDVKMKEKGDIPEGYSVSREKKERFSLILESASTNQTSMYLCASRTGGSKFEQFFGPGTRLTVL.

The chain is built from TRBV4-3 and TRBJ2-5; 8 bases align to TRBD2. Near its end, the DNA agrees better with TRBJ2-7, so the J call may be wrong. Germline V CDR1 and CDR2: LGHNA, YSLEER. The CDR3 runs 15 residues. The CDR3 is CASSQDLAGTHEQYF. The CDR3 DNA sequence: TGCGCCAGCAGCCAAGATTTAGCGGGAACCCACGAGCAGTACTTC.

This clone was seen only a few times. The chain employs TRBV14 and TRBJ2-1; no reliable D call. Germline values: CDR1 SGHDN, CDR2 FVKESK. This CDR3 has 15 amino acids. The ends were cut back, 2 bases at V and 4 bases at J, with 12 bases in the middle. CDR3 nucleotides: TGTGCCAGCAGCCAATTAACCGGCGGTTACAATGAGCAGTTCTTC. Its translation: CASSQLTGGYNEQFF. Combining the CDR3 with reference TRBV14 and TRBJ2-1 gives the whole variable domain EAGVTQFPSHSVIEKGQTVTLRCDPISGHDNLYWYRRVMGKEIKFLLHFVKESKQDESGMPNNRFLAERTGGTYSTLKVQPAELEDSGVYFCASSQLTGGYNEQFFGPGTRLTVL.

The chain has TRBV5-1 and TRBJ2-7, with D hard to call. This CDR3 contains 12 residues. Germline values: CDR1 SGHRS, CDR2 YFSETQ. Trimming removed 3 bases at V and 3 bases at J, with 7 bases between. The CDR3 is CASSSSGYEQYF. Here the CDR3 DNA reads TGCGCCAGCAGCTCCAGTGGCTACGAGCAGTACTTC.

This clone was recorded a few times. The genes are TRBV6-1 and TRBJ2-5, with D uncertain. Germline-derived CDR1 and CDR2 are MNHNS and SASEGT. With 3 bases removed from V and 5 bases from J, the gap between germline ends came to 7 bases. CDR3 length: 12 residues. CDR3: CASSEGRETQYF. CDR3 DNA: TGTGCCAGCAGTGAGGGCCGGGAGACCCAGTACTTC.

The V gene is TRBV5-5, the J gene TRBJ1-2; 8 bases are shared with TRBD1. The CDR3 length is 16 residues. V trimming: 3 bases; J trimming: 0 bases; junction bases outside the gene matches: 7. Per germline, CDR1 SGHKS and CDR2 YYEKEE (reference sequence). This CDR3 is CASSSFQGASNYGYTF. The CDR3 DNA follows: TGTGCCAGCAGCTCGTTCCAGGGGGCTTCTAACTATGGCTACACCTTC.

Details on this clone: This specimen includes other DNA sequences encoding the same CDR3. Here the CDR3 DNA reads TGTGCCAGCTCGCCCTTGGACAGTCAAGAGACCCAGTACTTC. Amino acids: CASSPLDSQETQYF. This rearrangement joins TRBV18 to TRBJ2-5; the D gene is possibly TRBD1 (6 bases). The CDR3 runs 14 residues. Germline V gene data show CDR1 as KGHSH and CDR2 as LQKENI. V lost 6 bases to trimming and J lost 2 bases, with 13 bases between them.

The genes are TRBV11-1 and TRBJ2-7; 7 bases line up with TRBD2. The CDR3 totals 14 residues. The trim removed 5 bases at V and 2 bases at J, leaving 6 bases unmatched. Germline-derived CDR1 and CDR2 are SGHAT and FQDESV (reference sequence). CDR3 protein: CASSLEAGPYEQYF. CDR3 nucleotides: TGTGCCAGCAGCCTCGAAGCGGGGCCCTACGAGCAGTACTTC.

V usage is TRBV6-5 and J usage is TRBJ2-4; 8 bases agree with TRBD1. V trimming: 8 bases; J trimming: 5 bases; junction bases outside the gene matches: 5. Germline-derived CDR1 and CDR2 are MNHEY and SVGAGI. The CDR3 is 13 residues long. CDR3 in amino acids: CASGTGKQNIQYF. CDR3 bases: TGTGCCAGCGGGACAGGCAAACAAAACATTCAGTACTTC.

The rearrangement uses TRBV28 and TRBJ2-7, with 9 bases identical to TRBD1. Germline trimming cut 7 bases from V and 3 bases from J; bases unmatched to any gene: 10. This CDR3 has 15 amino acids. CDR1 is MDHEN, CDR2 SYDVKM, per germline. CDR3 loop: CASIGSGTGNYEQYF. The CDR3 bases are TGTGCCAGCATTGGGAGCGGGACAGGGAACTACGAGCAGTACTTC.

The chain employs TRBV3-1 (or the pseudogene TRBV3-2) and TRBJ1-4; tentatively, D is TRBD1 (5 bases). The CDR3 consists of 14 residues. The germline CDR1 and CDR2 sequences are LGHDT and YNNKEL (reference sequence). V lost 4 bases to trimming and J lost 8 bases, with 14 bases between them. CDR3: CASSLGDLKEKLFF. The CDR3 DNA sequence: TGTGCCAGCAGCCTGGGGGACTTAAAGGAAAAACTGTTTTTT.

The CDR3 spells CASSYSARAFF. CDR3 DNA: TGTGCCAGCAGTTACTCGGCCAGGGCTTTCTTT. This chain connects TRBV6-6 to TRBJ1-1; no reliable D call. The CDR3 spans 11 residues. CDR1 MNHNY and CDR2 SVGAGI come from the germline V gene (reference sequence). Trimming shortened V by 0 bases and J by 11 bases, and 7 bases separated the two germline ends.

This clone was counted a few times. The CDR3 protein is CATSHDRNTEAFF. CDR3 DNA: TGTGCCACCAGCCATGACAGGAACACTGAAGCTTTCTTT. The genes are TRBV15 and TRBJ1-1; the D gene is possibly TRBD1 (5 bases). The V end was cut by 5 bases, the J end by 1 base, with 8 bases between. Germline values: CDR1 LNHNV, CDR2 YYDKDF (reference sequence). This CDR3 has 13 residues.

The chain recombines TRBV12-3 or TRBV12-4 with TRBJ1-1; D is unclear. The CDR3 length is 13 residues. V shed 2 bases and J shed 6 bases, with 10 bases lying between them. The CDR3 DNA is TGTGCCAGCAGTTTAACCGGGAGGGCTGAAGCTTTCTTT. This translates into CASSLTGRAEAFF.